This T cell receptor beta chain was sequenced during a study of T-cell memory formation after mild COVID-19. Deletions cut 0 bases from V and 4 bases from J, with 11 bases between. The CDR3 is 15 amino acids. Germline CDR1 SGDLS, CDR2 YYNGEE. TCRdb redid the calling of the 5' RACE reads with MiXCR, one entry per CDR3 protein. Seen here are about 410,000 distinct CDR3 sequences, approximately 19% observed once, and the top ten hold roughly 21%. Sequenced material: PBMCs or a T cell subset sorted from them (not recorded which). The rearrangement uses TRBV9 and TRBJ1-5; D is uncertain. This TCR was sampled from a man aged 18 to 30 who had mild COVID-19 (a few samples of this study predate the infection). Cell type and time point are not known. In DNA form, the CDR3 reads TGTGCCAGCAGCGTAGGGCCGGGAGGGAATCAGCCCCAGCATTTT. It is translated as CASSVGPGGNQPQHF.